A selection of T cell receptor beta chains follows, all from one sample in a study of CD8+CD57+ T cells in acquired aplastic anemia. TCRdb re-called the reads through MiXCR, storing one row per CDR3 protein. Among fewer than 200,000 distinct CDR3 sequences, 63% were seen once, and the ten largest hold around 45%. The sequenced sample consisted of sorted CD4+, CD8+, or CD8+CD57+ T cells (not recorded which) from PBMCs. All receptors derive from a human donor in good health. Each CDR3 is given with its conserved first and last residue. A D gene is named only where the DNA matches it firmly. Size is omitted from some rows. Given values are once, few, many or a class for expanded clones.

TRBV20-1,NA,TRBD1,TRBJ1-5,CSATRGDMPQPQHF,TGCAGTGCCACCAGGGGGGATATGCCTCAGCCCCAGCATTTT
TRBV7-9,NA,NA,TRBJ2-7,CASSLPGPPRYEQYF,TGTGCCAGCAGCCTGCCGGGCCCACCCCGGTACGAGCAGTACTTC
TRBV29-1,NA,TRBD1,TRBJ1-5,CSVAQGGVSQPQHF,TGCAGCGTCGCTCAGGGGGGAGTTAGTCAGCCCCAGCATTTT
TRBV20-1,NA,NA,TRBJ1-5,CSAREALNQPQHF,TGCAGTGCTAGAGAGGCACTTAATCAGCCCCAGCATTTT
TRBV7-9,NA,NA,TRBJ2-5,CASSLRDQETQYF,TGTGCCAGCAGCTTGCGCGACCAAGAGACCCAGTACTTC
TRBV5-1,NA,NA,TRBJ2-1,CASRVRLYNEQFF,TGCGCCAGCAGAGTAAGACTTTACAATGAGCAGTTCTTC
TRBV6-5,NA,TRBD1,TRBJ1-1,CASSYSTGENTEAFF,TGTGCCAGCAGTTACTCGACAGGGGAAAACACTGAAGCTTTCTTT
TRBV7-9,NA,NA,TRBJ2-7,CASSLFYGYEQYF,TGTGCCAGCAGCTTGTTCTATGGGTACGAGCAGTACTTC
TRBV7-6,NA,NA,TRBJ1-1,CARSQGTRAEAFF,TGTGCCAGGAGCCAAGGGACGAGGGCTGAAGCTTTCTTT
TRBV20-1,NA,NA,TRBJ1-6,CSARDSDRNNSPLHF,TGCAGTGCTAGAGATTCGGACAGAAATAATTCACCCCTCCACTTT
TRBV29-1,NA,NA,TRBJ2-1,CSVLRTDNEQFF,TGCAGCGTCCTAAGGACAGACAATGAGCAGTTCTTC
TRBV7-2,many,NA,TRBJ2-1,CASSSSGTSYNEQFF,TGTGCCAGCAGCTCGTCCGGGACATCCTACAATGAGCAGTTCTTC
TRBV24-1,few,TRBD1,TRBJ1-1,CATRTTGETEAFF,TGTGCCACCAGGACTACAGGGGAGACTGAAGCTTTCTTT
TRBV6-4,many,TRBD1,TRBJ2-7,CASRIPGQDSYEQYF,TGTGCCAGCAGAATTCCGGGACAGGACTCCTACGAGCAGTACTTC
TRBV7-8,NA,NA,TRBJ1-1,CASTQGAFEAFF,TGTGCCAGCACACAGGGTGCGTTTGAAGCTTTCTTT
TRBV19,many,NA,TRBJ2-1,CASSIPGAFHEQFF,TGTGCCAGTAGTATCCCCGGAGCTTTCCATGAGCAGTTCTTC
TRBV19,NA,NA,TRBJ2-7,CASSILSPDGGSYEQYF,TGTGCCAGTAGTATTCTGAGTCCCGATGGTGGCTCGTACGAGCAGTACTTC
TRBV20-1,few,TRBD2,TRBJ2-1,CTPRSGGAGEQFF,TGCACTCCAAGGAGCGGGGGGGCGGGTGAGCAGTTCTTC
TRBV10-3,NA,NA,TRBJ1-3,CAISPKEQGNTIYF,TGTGCCATCAGCCCTAAGGAACAGGGAAACACCATATACTTT
TRBV15,NA,NA,TRBJ2-5,CATSRDAEGETQYF,TGTGCCACCAGCAGAGATGCGGAGGGAGAGACCCAGTACTTC
TRBV27,few,NA,TRBJ2-5,CASSPGEAGETQYF,TGTGCCAGCAGCCCGGGTGAGGCCGGAGAGACCCAGTACTTC
TRBV7-9,NA,NA,TRBJ2-7,CASSKRSTFPSYEQYF,TGTGCCAGCAGTAAACGGTCCACGTTCCCGTCCTACGAGCAGTACTTC
TRBV7-2,NA,NA,TRBJ1-5,CASSLVGAGQPQHF,TGTGCCAGCAGCTTAGTGGGGGCGGGTCAGCCCCAGCATTTT
TRBV10-2,NA,NA,TRBJ1-1,CASSGDTNTEAFF,TGCGCCAGCAGCGGTGACACGAACACTGAAGCTTTCTTT
TRBV27,NA,NA,TRBJ2-7,CASSFSDRSSYEQYF,TGTGCCAGCAGTTTTTCGGACCGAAGCTCCTACGAGCAGTACTTC
TRBV7-6,NA,NA,TRBJ2-2,CASSLAGRELFF,TGTGCCAGCAGCTTAGCGGGGCGGGAGCTGTTTTTT
TRBV11-2,NA,NA,TRBJ2-1,CASSLVSAATYNEQFF,TGTGCCAGCAGCTTAGTATCGGCAGCCACCTACAATGAGCAGTTCTTC
TRBV30,many,NA,TRBJ1-4,CAWRVDNSIEKLFF,TGTGCCTGGAGAGTGGACAATTCCATTGAAAAACTGTTTTTT
TRBV7-7,NA,NA,TRBJ2-1,CAIGRGGNEQFF,TGTGCTATCGGGAGAGGGGGGAATGAGCAGTTCTTC
TRBV10-1,once,NA,TRBJ2-1,CASSEPGTQQGDNEQFF,TGCGCCAGCAGTGAGCCCGGAACTCAACAAGGCGACAATGAGCAGTTCTTC
TRBV7-9,many,NA,TRBJ1-1,CASWDGENTEAFF,TGTGCCAGTTGGGACGGAGAGAACACTGAAGCTTTCTTT
TRBV10-3,once,TRBD1,TRBJ2-7,CAISAGTAYEQYF,TGTGCCATCAGTGCCGGGACAGCTTACGAGCAGTACTTC
TRBV24-1,NA,NA,TRBJ2-7,CATSDSGQGNYEQYF,TGTGCCACCAGTGATTCAGGGCAGGGGAACTACGAGCAGTACTTC
TRBV2,NA,TRBD1,TRBJ1-6,CASIGTGNSPLHF,TGTGCCAGCATAGGGACAGGGAATTCACCCCTCCACTTT
TRBV10-3,NA,NA,TRBJ2-3,CAISGNPAADTQYF,TGTGCCATCAGTGGTAACCCCGCCGCAGATACGCAGTATTTT
TRBV7-9,many,TRBD1,TRBJ2-5,CASSLTGEETQYF,TGTGCCAGCAGCTTAACAGGGGAAGAGACCCAGTACTTC
TRBV5-1,NA,NA,TRBJ2-7,CASSLGSQGNYEQYF,TGCGCCAGCAGCTTGGGCAGTCAGGGAAACTACGAGCAGTACTTC
TRBV2,many,NA,TRBJ2-7,CASLLGWEQYF,TGTGCCAGCCTACTAGGGTGGGAGCAGTACTTC
TRBV7-2,NA,NA,TRBJ2-5,CASSHTGETQYF,TGTGCCAGCAGCCACACGGGGGAGACCCAGTACTTC
TRBV6-1,many,NA,TRBJ2-1,CAIVRDFGDNEQFF,TGTGCCATCGTCCGGGACTTCGGCGACAATGAGCAGTTCTTC
TRBV9,NA,NA,TRBJ2-7,CASSVVPDISYEQYF,TGTGCCAGCAGCGTAGTCCCTGACATATCCTACGAGCAGTACTTC
TRBV7-2,NA,TRBD1,TRBJ1-1,CASSSGRTGRMNTEAFF,TGTGCCAGCAGTTCAGGACGGACAGGGCGCATGAACACTGAAGCTTTCTTT
TRBV19,NA,NA,TRBJ2-3,CASSIAPGSDTQYF,TGTGCCAGTAGTATCGCCCCTGGGTCAGATACGCAGTATTTT
TRBV7-9,many,NA,TRBJ2-7,CASSSQGGASEQYF,TGTGCCAGCAGTTCTCAAGGGGGGGCGAGCGAGCAGTACTTC
TRBV15,many,NA,TRBJ2-3,CATSSMIESTDTQYF,TGTGCCACCAGCAGTATGATAGAGAGCACAGATACGCAGTATTTT
TRBV20-1,NA,NA,TRBJ2-3,CSARWPGTPTDTQYF,TGCAGTGCTCGATGGCCAGGGACCCCAACAGATACGCAGTATTTT
TRBV7-9,NA,NA,TRBJ1-2,CASSLTKFYGYTF,TGTGCCAGCAGCTTGACTAAATTCTATGGCTACACCTTC
TRBV5-4,NA,TRBD2,TRBJ2-1,CASWASGIDYNEQFF,TGTGCCAGCTGGGCTAGCGGTATTGATTACAATGAGCAGTTCTTC
TRBV6-2/TRBV6-3,NA,TRBD2,TRBJ2-1,CASSPGLAGERGNEQFF,TGTGCCAGCAGTCCGGGACTAGCGGGAGAGAGAGGCAATGAGCAGTTCTTC
TRBV20-1,NA,NA,TRBJ2-1,CSAAQNEQFF,TGCAGTGCTGCGCAAAATGAGCAGTTCTTC
TRBV19,NA,NA,TRBJ2-2,CATTRDWPNTGELFF,TGTGCCACCACTAGGGACTGGCCGAACACCGGGGAGCTGTTTTTT
TRBV11-1,NA,TRBD1,TRBJ1-4,CASSNRGQGAYEKLFF,TGTGCCAGCAGCAACCGGGGACAGGGGGCTTATGAAAAACTGTTTTTT
TRBV7-7,NA,NA,TRBJ2-6,CASSPGVSGANVLAF,TGTGCCAGCAGCCCCGGGGTATCTGGGGCCAACGTCCTGGCTTTC
TRBV20-1,NA,NA,TRBJ1-2,CSARDAVRNYGYTF,TGCAGTGCTAGAGACGCAGTCCGTAACTATGGCTACACCTTC
TRBV20-1,many,NA,TRBJ1-1,CSARAGDRMNTEAFF,TGCAGTGCTAGGGCCGGGGACCGCATGAACACTGAAGCTTTCTTT
TRBV20-1,NA,NA,TRBJ1-2,CSARSPSGYTF,TGCAGTGCTAGGTCCCCCTCGGGCTACACCTTC
TRBV15,many,TRBD2,TRBJ2-5,CATSRDGRVQETQYF,TGTGCCACCAGCAGAGATGGGAGGGTCCAAGAGACCCAGTACTTC